The clone carrying this T cell receptor beta chain was counted between two and nine times. The antigen remains unidentified. The sample originates from a study of cytomegalovirus exposure and HLA in healthy donors. General observations from the study: For most TCR sequences rarity was the rule, although some public TCRs occurred in many donors.

From germline, CDR1 is SGHTA and CDR2 FQGNSA. The CDR3 has 15 residues. V was clipped by 2 bases and J by 4 bases; unmatched bases: 8. This PCR relied on a set of 60 Vbeta primers and 13 Jbeta primers. Some clones are missing from TCRdb's copy, which holds only in-frame ones; the method was immunoSEQ multiplex PCR. The sample includes under 90,000 clones, 77% seen only once; the top ten take around 3.2%. The TCR sequence derives from a man aged 45-65 years in good health and CMV-seropositive. The genes are TRBV7-2 and TRBJ2-7; 7 positions match TRBD2. The sample comprised PBMCs. The CDR3 DNA sequence: TGTGCCAGCAGCTTACTCATCGGACTAGGGTACGAGCAGTACTTC. Amino acid sequence: CASSLLIGLGYEQYF.